This entry concerns a single TCR beta chain. This clone occurred once. Its antigen is not yet known. Base quality data are lacking; no much larger clone is found one base away. The data originate from a study of blood T cell repertoires in COVID-19 (dated by TCRdb to 2019 to 2021). For context, the study as a whole: Samples from collaborators originated in the United States, Italy and Spain and spanned both the acute and convalescent phases of COVID-19. The material from the prospective study consisted of cDNA or gDNA derived from T cells, B-cell-depleted T cells, or PBMCs. Subjects who had been exposed to COVID-19, were actively infected with it, or had recovered from it provided the deeply sampled blood TCRbeta repertoires that made up the dataset. The repertoires were released in a freely available public database intended as a resource for research on the immune response to SARS-CoV-2. Samples came from the ongoing ImmuneRACE study (first 160 participants) plus 1,254 subjects from 6 global collaborators. The sample metadata nearly always contained a de-identified subject ID, COVID-19 status, age in years and sex. Where available, HLA class I and class II types were obtained from metadata supplied by the sample provider rather than from assay-based typing. Broad study findings and their caveats: The amount of clinical and demographic metadata varied by source and participant and was provided uncurated.

Taken from cysteine to phenylalanine, the CDR3 has 15 residues. Of all the DNA, just the CDR3 is kept, 45 bases in frame from base 1. Trimming costs V 1 base and J 8 bases, and their ends lie 17 bases apart. CDR1 and CDR2 were assigned from the germline V gene (reference sequence) as LNHDA and SQIVND. TCRbeta CDR3 regions were amplified from genomic DNA using the immunoSEQ Assay, a bias-controlled multiplex PCR. Processing in the source paper ran as follows. The number of nucleated cells in each sample was estimated by amplification of reference gene primers within the assay. To quantify the absolute abundance of each unique TCRbeta CDR3 rearrangement, sequence reads were collapsed and filtered. For each sample, productive Simpson clonality was calculated as the square root of Simpson's diversity index over productive rearrangements. The table was pulled from immuneACCESS by TCRdb, which kept in-frame rearrangements only. Such tables lose some clones; where checked, under half of the loss comes from unresolved V genes, and the rest has no known cause. That table furnishes V, J and clone size, whereas the DNA furnished D and trimming. The sample records around 190,000 clones, 84% of which are singletons. In total, the top ten clones hold around 14% of the sample.

Whole blood was collected in K2EDTA tubes by collaborating institutions according to the institutions' own protocols. Collaborator samples were shipped for TCRbeta analysis as frozen whole blood, isolated PBMCs, or DNA extracted from either sample type. This clonotype was obtained from a human donor in a cohort sampled during active COVID-19. Here the chain combines TRBV19 and TRBJ1-2, with TRBD1 perhaps the D gene, on 6 matching bases. Sample: peripheral blood. The nucleotides read TGTGCCAGTAGTATAGGTTCGACAGGTCTAGTCGGCTACACCTTC. Its coded protein is CASSIGSTGLVGYTF.